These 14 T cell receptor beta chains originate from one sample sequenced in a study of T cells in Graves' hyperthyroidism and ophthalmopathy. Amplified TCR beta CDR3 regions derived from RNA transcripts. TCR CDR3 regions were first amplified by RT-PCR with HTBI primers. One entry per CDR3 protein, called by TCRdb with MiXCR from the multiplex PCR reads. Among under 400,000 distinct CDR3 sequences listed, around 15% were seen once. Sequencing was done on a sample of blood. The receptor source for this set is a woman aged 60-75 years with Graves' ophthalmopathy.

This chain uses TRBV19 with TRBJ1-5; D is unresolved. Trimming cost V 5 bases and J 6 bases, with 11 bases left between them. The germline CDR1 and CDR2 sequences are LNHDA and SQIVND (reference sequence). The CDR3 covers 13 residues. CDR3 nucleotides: TGTGCCAGTAGTTCGAGTGGTGGTCAGCCCCAGCATTTT. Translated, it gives CASSSSGGQPQHF.

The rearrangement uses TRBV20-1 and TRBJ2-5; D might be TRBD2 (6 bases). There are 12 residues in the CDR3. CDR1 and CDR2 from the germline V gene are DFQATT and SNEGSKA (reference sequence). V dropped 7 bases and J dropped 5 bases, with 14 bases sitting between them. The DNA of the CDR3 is TGCAGTGTTGAACTAGCTAGGGAGACCCAGTACTTC. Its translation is CSVELARETQYF.

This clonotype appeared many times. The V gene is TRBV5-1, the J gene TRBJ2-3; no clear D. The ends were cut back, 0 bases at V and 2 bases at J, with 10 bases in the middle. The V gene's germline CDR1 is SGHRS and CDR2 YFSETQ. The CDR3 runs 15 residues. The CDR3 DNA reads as TGCGCCAGCAGCTTGGCTTTAGCAGCCACAGATACGCAGTATTTT. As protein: CASSLALAATDTQYF.

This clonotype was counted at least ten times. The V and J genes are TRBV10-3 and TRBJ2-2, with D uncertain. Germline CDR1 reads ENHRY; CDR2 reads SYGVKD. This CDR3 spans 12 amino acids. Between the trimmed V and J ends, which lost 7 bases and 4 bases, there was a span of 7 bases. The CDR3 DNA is TGTGCCATCACCAAGGGCACCGGGGAGCTGTTTTTT. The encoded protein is CAITKGTGELFF.

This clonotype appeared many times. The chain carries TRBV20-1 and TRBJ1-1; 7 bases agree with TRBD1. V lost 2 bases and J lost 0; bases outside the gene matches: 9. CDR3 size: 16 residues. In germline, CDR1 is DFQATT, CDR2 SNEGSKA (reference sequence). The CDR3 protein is CSARPHRGPMNTEAFF. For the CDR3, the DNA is TGCAGTGCTAGACCCCACAGGGGACCTATGAACACTGAAGCTTTCTTT.

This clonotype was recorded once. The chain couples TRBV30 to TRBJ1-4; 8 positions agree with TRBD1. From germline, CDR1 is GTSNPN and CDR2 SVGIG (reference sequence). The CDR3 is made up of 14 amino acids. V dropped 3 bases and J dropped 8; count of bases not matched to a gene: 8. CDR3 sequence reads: CAWRKDRASEKLFF. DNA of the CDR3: TGTGCCTGGAGGAAGGACAGGGCATCAGAAAAACTGTTTTTT.

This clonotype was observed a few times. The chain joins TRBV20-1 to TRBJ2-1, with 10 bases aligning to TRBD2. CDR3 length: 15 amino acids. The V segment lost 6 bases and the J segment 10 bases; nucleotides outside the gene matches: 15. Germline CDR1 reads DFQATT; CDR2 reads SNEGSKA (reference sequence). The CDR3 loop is CSAYILAGVVWEQFF. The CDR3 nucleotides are TGCAGTGCCTATATCCTAGCGGGAGTGGTTTGGGAGCAGTTCTTC.

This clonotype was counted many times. CDR3 nucleotide sequence: TGTGCCTGGAGTGGGTACAGGGGGACCTTTAACAATGAGCAGTTCTTC. This sequence encodes CAWSGYRGTFNNEQFF. V is TRBV30 and J is TRBJ2-1; 8 bases agree with TRBD1. The CDR3 has 16 residues. In germline, CDR1 is GTSNPN, CDR2 SVGIG (reference sequence). Unmatched junction bases numbered 10, after V lost 1 base and J lost 5 bases.

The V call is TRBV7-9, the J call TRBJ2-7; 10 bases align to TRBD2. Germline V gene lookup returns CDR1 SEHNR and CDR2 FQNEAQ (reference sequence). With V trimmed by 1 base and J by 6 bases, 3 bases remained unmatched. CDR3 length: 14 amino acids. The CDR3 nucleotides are TGTGCCAGCAGCTTAGAGGTAGCGGGAGGCGAGCAGTACTTC. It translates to CASSLEVAGGEQYF.

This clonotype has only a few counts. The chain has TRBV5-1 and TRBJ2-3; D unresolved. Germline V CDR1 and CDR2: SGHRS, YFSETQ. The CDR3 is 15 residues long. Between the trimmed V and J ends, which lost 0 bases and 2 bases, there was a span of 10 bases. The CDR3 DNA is TGCGCCAGCAGCTTGGAAGGTAGCTCCACAGATACGCAGTATTTT. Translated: CASSLEGSSTDTQYF.

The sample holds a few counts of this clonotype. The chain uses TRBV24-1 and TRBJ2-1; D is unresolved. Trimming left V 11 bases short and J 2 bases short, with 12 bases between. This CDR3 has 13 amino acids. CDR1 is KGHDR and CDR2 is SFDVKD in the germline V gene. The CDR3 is CAILVGPYNEQFF. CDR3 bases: TGTGCCATCCTAGTTGGCCCCTACAATGAGCAGTTCTTC.

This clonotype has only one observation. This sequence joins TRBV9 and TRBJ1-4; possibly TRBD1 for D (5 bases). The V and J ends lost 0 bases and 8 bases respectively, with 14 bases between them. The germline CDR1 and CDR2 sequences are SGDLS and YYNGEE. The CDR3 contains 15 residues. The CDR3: CASSVGGPRPEKLFF. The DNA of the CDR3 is TGTGCCAGCAGCGTAGGGGGCCCCCGGCCGGAAAAACTGTTTTTT.

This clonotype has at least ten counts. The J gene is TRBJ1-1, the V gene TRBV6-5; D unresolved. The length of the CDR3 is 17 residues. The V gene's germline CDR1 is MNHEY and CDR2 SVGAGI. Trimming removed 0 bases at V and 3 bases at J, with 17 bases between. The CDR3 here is CASSYSLEASWYTEAFF. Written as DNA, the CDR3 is TGTGCCAGCAGTTACTCGTTGGAGGCGAGTTGGTACACTGAAGCTTTCTTT.

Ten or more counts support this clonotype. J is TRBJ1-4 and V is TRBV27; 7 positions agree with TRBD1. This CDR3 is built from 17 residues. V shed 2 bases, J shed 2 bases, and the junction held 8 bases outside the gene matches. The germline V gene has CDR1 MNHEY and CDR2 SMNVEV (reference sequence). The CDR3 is CASSLRGHPGTNEKLFF. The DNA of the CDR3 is TGTGCCAGCAGTTTAAGGGGGCACCCGGGGACTAATGAAAAACTGTTTTTT.